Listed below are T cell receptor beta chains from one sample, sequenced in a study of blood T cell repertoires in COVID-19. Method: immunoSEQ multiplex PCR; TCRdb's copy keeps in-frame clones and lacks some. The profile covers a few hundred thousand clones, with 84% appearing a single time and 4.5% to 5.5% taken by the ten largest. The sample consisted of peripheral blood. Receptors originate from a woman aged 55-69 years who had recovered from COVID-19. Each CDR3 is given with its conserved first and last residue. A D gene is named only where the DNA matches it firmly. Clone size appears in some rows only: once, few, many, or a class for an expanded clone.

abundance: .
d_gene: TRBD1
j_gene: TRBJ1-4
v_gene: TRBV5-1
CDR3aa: CASSEGDRANEKLFF
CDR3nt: TGCGCCAGCAGCGAGGGGGACAGAGCTAATGAAAAACTGTTTTTT

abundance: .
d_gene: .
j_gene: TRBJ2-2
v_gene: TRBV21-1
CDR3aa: CASSPGGNTGELFF
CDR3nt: TGTGCCAGCAGCCCAGGGGGGAACACCGGGGAGCTGTTTTTT

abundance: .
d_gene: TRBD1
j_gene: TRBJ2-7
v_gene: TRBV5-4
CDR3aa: CASSNRDRADEQYF
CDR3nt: TGTGCCAGCAGCAACCGGGACAGGGCCGACGAGCAGTACTTC

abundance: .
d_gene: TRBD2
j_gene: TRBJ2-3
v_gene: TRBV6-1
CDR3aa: CASSEGLAYTDTQYF
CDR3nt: TGTGCCAGCAGTGAGGGACTAGCCTACACAGATACGCAGTATTTT

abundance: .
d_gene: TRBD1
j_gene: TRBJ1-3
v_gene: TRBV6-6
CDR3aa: CASRGEQGSGNTIYF
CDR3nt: TGTGCCAGCAGGGGTGAACAGGGGTCTGGAAACACCATATATTTT

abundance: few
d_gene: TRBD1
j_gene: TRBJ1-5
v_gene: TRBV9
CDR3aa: CASSEGASSNQPQHF
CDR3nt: TGTGCCAGCAGCGAGGGGGCGAGTAGCAATCAGCCCCAGCATTTT

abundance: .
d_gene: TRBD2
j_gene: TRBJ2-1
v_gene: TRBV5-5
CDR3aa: CASSLVAGGALQFF
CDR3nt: TGTGCCAGCAGCTTGGTCGCCGGGGGGGCCTTGCAGTTCTTC

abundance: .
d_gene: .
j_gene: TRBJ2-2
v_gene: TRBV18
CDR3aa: CASSPPRGRGTGELFF
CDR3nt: TGTGCCAGCTCACCGCCCAGGGGACGGGGCACCGGGGAGCTGTTTTTT

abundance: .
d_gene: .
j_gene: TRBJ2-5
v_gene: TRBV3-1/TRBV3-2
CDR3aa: CASSQPTGSAPQETQYF
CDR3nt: TGTGCCAGCAGCCAACCCACCGGGTCAGCGCCACAAGAGACCCAGTACTTC

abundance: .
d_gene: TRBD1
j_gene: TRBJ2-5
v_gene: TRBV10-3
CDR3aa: CATRDRGYQETQYF
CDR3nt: TGTGCCACCCGGGACAGGGGGTACCAAGAGACCCAGTACTTC

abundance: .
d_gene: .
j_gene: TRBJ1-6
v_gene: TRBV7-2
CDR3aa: CASSPPRGLDSPLHF
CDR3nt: TGTGCCAGCAGCCCCCCCCGAGGTTTGGATTCACCCCTCCACTTT

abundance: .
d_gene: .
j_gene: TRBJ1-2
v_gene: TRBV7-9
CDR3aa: CASSPRGGYGYTF
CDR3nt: TGTGCCAGCAGCCCCCGGGGGGGCTATGGCTACACCTTC

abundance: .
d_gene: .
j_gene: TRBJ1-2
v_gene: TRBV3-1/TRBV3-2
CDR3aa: CASSLIAANLNYGYTF
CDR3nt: TGTGCCAGCAGCCTTATCGCTGCGAACCTTAACTATGGCTACACCTTC

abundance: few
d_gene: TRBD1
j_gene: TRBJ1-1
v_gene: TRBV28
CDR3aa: CASSDRGLNTEAFF
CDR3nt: TGTGCCAGCAGTGACAGGGGGCTGAACACTGAAGCTTTCTTT

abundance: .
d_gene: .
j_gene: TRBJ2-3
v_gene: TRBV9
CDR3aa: CASSVIGGDTDTQYF
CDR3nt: TGTGCCAGCAGCGTCATTGGCGGGGACACAGATACGCAGTATTTT

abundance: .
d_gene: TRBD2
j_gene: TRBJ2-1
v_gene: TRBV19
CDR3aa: CASSTRGGGNYNEQFF
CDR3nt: TGTGCCAGTAGCACCCGGGGCGGGGGTAATTACAATGAGCAGTTCTTC

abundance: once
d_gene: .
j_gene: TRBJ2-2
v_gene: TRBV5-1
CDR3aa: CASSLDGLSGNENTGELFF
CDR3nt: TGCGCCAGCAGCTTGGACGGGCTCTCGGGAAACGAGAACACCGGGGAGCTGTTTTTT

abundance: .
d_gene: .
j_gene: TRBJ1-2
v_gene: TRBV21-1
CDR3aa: CASSGFRDRGPKSYGYTF
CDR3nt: TGTGCCAGCAGCGGATTTCGGGACAGGGGCCCCAAATCCTATGGCTACACCTTC

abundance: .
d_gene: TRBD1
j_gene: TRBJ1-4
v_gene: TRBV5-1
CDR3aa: CASSWTGRNEKLFF
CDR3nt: TGCGCCAGCAGCTGGACAGGGAGGAATGAAAAACTGTTTTTT

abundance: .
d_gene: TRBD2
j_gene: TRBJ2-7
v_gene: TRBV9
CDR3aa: CASIGSGGLSYEQYF
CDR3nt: TGTGCCAGCATCGGGAGCGGGGGCCTCTCCTACGAGCAGTACTTC

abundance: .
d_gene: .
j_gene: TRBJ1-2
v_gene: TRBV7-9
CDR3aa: CASSLAYRAYGYTF
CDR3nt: TGTGCCAGCAGCTTAGCGTACAGGGCCTATGGCTACACCTTC

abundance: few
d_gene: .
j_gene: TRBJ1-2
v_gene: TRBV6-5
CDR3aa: CASTQGWNGYTF
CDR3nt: TGTGCCAGCACCCAGGGGTGGAATGGCTACACCTTC

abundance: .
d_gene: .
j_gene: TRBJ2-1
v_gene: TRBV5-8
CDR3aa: CASRQGQTSYNEQFF
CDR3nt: TGTGCCAGCAGACAAGGACAAACCTCCTACAATGAGCAGTTCTTC

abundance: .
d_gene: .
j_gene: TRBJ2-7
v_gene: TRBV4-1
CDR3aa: CASSQPRAGAYEQYF
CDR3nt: TGCGCCAGCAGCCAACCGAGGGCAGGGGCCTACGAGCAGTACTTC

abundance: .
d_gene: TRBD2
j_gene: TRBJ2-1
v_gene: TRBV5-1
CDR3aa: CASSIGLAGGGNEQFF
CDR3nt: TGCGCCAGCAGCATCGGACTAGCGGGGGGCGGCAATGAGCAGTTCTTC

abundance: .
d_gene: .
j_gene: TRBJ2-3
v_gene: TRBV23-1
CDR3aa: CASSQLTGQPGDTQYF
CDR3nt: TGCGCCAGCAGTCAATTAACAGGGCAACCGGGGGATACGCAGTATTTT

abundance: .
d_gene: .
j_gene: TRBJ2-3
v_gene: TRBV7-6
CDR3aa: CASSLIRDSPTDTQYF
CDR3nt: TGTGCCAGCAGCTTAATCCGGGACTCACCCACAGATACGCAGTATTTT

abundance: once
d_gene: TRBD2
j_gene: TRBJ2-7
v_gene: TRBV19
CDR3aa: CASSTSSGPYEQYF
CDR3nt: TGTGCCAGTAGTACCTCTAGCGGGCCCTACGAGCAGTACTTC

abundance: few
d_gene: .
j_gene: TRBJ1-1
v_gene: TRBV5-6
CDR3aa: CASSPGTNTEAFF
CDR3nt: TGTGCCAGCAGCCCCGGGACAAACACTGAAGCTTTCTTT

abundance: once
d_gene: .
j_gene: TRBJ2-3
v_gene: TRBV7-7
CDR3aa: CASSRMFTSTDTQYF
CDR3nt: TGTGCTAGCAGCAGAATGTTTACTAGCACAGATACGCAGTATTTT

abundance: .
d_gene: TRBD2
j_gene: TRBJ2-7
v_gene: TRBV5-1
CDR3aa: CASSESTSGTLYEQYF
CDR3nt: TGCGCCAGCAGCGAGTCTACTAGCGGGACCCTCTACGAGCAGTACTTC

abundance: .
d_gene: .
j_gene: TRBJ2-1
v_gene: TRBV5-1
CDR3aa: CASSLFVASPNEQFF
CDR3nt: TGCGCCAGCAGCTTGTTTGTCGCTAGCCCCAATGAGCAGTTCTTC

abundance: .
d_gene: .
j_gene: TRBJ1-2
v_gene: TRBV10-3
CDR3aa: CAISEPARTANYGYTF
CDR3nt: TGTGCCATCAGTGAGCCCGCAAGGACAGCTAACTATGGCTACACCTTC

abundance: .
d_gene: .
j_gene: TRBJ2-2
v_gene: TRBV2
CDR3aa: CASSSVTGELFF
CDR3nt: TGTGCCAGCAGCTCTGTCACCGGGGAGCTGTTTTTT

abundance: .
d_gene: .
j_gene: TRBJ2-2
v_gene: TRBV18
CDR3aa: CASSPQTGNTGELFF
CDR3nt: TGTGCCAGCTCACCCCAAACAGGGAACACCGGGGAGCTGTTTTTT

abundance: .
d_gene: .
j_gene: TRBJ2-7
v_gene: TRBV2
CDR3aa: CASSEGPVNYEQYF
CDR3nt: TGTGCCAGCAGTGAAGGTCCCGTAAACTACGAGCAGTACTTC

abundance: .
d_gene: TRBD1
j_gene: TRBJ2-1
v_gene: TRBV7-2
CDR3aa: CASSPRQGSSYNEQFF
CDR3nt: TGTGCCAGCAGCCCGAGACAGGGGAGCTCCTACAATGAGCAGTTCTTC

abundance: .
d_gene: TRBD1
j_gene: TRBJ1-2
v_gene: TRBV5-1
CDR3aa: CASSFSGQGAYGYTF
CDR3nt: TGCGCCAGCAGCTTCTCGGGACAGGGGGCATATGGCTACACCTTC

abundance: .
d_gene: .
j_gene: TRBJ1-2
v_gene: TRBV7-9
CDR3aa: CASSLALIGAGAYGYTF
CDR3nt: TGTGCCAGCAGCTTAGCGCTAATAGGGGCAGGCGCCTATGGCTACACCTTC

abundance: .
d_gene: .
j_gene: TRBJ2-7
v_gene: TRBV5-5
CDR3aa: CASSLRLPNYEQYF
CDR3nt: TGTGCCAGCAGCTTGAGACTGCCCAACTACGAGCAGTACTTC

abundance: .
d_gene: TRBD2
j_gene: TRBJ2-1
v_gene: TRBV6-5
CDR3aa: CASSYAMTSGVYEQFF
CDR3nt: TGTGCCAGCAGTTACGCGATGACTAGCGGGGTTTATGAGCAGTTCTTC

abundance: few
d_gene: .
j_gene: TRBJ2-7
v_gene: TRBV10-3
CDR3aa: CAISEEGGYEQYF
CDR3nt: TGTGCCATCAGTGAGGAGGGAGGCTACGAGCAGTACTTC

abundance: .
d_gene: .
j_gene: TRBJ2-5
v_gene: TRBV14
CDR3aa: CASSQGGLQETQYF
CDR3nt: TGTGCCAGCAGCCAAGGTGGGCTTCAAGAGACCCAGTACTTC

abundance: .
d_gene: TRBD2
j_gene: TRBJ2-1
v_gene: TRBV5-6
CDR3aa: CASSLESGGSYNEQFF
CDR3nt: TGTGCCAGCAGCTTAGAATCGGGGGGGTCCTACAATGAGCAGTTCTTC

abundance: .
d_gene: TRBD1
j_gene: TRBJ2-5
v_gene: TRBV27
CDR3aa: CASSFWPGGFQETQYF
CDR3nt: TGTGCCAGCAGTTTTTGGCCAGGGGGATTCCAAGAGACCCAGTACTTC